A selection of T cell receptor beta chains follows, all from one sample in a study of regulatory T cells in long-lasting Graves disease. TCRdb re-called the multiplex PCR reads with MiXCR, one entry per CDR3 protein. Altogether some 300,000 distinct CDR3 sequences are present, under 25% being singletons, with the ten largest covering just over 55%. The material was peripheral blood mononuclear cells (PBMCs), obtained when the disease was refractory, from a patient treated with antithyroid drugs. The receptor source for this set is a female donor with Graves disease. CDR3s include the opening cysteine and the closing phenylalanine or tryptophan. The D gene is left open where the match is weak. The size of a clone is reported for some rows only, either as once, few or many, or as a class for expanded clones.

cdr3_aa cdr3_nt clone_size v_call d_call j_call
CASRSTGNSNQPQHF TGTGCCAGCCGATCGACAGGAAATAGCAATCAGCCCCAGCATTTT many TRBV27 . TRBJ1-5
CASRRPYYEQYF TGTGCCAGCAGGAGACCCTACTACGAGCAGTACTTC many TRBV28 . TRBJ2-7
CASSDLGLADDEQYF TGTGCCAGCAGTGACCTTGGGCTAGCTGACGACGAGCAGTACTTC many TRBV2 . TRBJ2-7
CAWSLNYGYTF TGTGCCTGGAGTCTTAACTATGGCTACACCTTC many TRBV30 . TRBJ1-2
CSAGGRTQATQYF TGCAGTGCTGGCGGGAGGACCCAAGCGACCCAGTACTTC many TRBV20-1 TRBD2 TRBJ2-5
CASSKEGLAGVGGANVLTF TGTGCCAGTAGTAAAGAGGGACTAGCGGGAGTCGGTGGGGCCAACGTCCTGACTTTC . TRBV19 TRBD2 TRBJ2-6
CASSEDPLFSLHF TGTGCCAGCAGTGAGGACCCCCTATTCTCCCTCCACTTT many TRBV2 . TRBJ1-6
CASSSPGQGASEQYF TGCGCCAGCAGCTCGCCGGGACAGGGGGCGTCCGAGCAGTACTTC few TRBV5-1 TRBD1 TRBJ2-7
CASSSISGGGYTF TGTGCCAGCAGCTCCATCAGCGGGGGGGGCTACACCTTC many TRBV7-2 . TRBJ1-2
CASSETGGNYGYTF TGTGCCAGTAGTGAGACAGGGGGTAACTATGGCTACACCTTC . TRBV19 TRBD1 TRBJ1-2
CSGSEGLGEAFF TGCAGCGGGTCTGAGGGCTTGGGTGAAGCTTTCTTT few TRBV29-1 . TRBJ1-1
CASSLFRGRRENTEAFF TGTGCCAGCAGTCTCTTCAGAGGGCGGAGGGAAAACACTGAAGCTTTCTTT . TRBV28 . TRBJ1-1
CAISESAPLNGYTF TGTGCCATCAGTGAGTCGGCCCCACTAAATGGCTACACCTTC . TRBV10-3 . TRBJ1-2
CASSDGTAPSF TGTGCCAGCAGCGACGGGACAGCCCCGAGCTTC few TRBV7-9 TRBD1 TRBJ2-5
CASSEFGPAILGQYF TGTGCCAGCAGTGAATTTGGACCCGCCATATTAGGGCAGTACTTC . TRBV6-1 . TRBJ2-7
CASSQTFLTEDTQYF TGTGCCAGCAGCCAAACCTTTCTCACAGAAGATACGCAGTATTTT . TRBV7-9 . TRBJ2-3
CASSLRAGGHNEQFF TGTGCCAGCAGTTTACGAGCGGGAGGGCACAATGAGCAGTTCTTC . TRBV27 TRBD2 TRBJ2-1